Included here is one TCR beta chain sequence, with context. The antigen remains unidentified. The length of the CDR3 is 13 residues. V lost 8 bases and J lost 5, with 18 bases in between. Germline CDR1 reads GTSNPN; CDR2 reads SVGIG (reference sequence). The assay was immunoSEQ multiplex PCR, and TCRdb's table has in-frame clones only and misses some. The sample consists of around 49,000 clones, just under 80% of them appearing once. The source of the sample is a study of a mutant IDH1 vaccine in newly diagnosed glioma. Study context: Eight vaccine doses were administered to patients at weeks 1, 3, 5, 7, 11, 15, 19 and 23. Sex among treated patients split about 60% male, roughly 38% female; mean age was approximately 40 years. Beforehand, treatment had been radiotherapy, temozolomide, or both; the majority received both.

As to time point: week 5, during vaccination. Each vaccine dose was 300 ug of mutant IDH1 20-mer peptide, with topical imiquimod. Study-wide findings and caveats: Pseudoprogression seemed unlinked to shifts in top peripheral T cell clonotypes.

The V call is TRBV30, the J call TRBJ1-1; possibly TRBD1 for D (6 bases). The sequence was obtained from a man in his forties or fifties with glioma. The source material was PBMCs, sampled from a glioma patient whose treatment included an IDH1 peptide vaccine. The CDR3 protein is CAHLGGIGTEAFF. The CDR3 DNA reads as TGTGCCCACCTAGGGGGTATCGGGACTGAAGCTTTCTTT.